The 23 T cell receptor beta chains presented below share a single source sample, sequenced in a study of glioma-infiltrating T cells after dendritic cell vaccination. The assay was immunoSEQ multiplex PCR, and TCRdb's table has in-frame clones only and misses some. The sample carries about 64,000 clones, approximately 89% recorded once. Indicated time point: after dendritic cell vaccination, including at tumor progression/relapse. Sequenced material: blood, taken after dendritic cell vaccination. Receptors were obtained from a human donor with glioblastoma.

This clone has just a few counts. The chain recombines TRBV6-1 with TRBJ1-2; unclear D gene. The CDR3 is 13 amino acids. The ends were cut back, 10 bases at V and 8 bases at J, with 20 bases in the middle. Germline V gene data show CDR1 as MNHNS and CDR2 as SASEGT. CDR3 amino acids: CATNLRESGGYTF. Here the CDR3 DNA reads TGTGCCACAAACTTGAGGGAGTCTGGAGGCTACACCTTC.

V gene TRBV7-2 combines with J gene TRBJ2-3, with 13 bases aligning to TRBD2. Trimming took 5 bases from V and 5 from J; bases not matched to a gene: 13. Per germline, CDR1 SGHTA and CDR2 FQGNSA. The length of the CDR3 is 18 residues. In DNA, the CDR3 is TGTGCCAGCAGCCGGAAAACTAGCGGGGGGGGAGCTGGAGATACGCAGTATTTT. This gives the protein CASSRKTSGGGAGDTQYF.

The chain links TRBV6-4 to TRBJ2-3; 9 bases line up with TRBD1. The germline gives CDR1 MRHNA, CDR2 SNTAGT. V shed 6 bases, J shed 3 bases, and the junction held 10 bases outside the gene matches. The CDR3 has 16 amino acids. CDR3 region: CASSAQGASFTDTQYF. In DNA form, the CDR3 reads TGTGCCAGCAGCGCACAGGGGGCAAGTTTTACAGATACGCAGTATTTT.

The CDR3 nucleotides are TGTGCCAGCAGCACACAGGGGGCGAATGATGGCGAGCAGTACTTC. Protein: CASSTQGANDGEQYF. The chain employs TRBV7-2 and TRBJ2-7; TRBD1 aligns across 9 bases. V lost 5 bases to trimming and J lost 6 bases; unmatched junction nucleotides: 11. The germline gives CDR1 SGHTA, CDR2 FQGNSA. The CDR3 spans 15 residues.

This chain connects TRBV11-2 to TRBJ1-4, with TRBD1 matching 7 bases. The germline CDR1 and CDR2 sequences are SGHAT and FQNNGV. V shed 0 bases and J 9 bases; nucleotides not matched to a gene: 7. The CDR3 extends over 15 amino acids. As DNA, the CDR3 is TGTGCCAGCAGCTTAGAAGGACAGGTTCAGCAAAAACTGTTTTTT. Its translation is CASSLEGQVQQKLFF.

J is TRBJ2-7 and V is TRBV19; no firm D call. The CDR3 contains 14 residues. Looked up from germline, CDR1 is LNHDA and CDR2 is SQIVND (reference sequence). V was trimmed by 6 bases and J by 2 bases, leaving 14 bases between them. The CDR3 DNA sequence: TGTGCCAGTAGCCCCGCCCCGCAGGCCTACGAGCAGTACTTC. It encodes CASSPAPQAYEQYF.

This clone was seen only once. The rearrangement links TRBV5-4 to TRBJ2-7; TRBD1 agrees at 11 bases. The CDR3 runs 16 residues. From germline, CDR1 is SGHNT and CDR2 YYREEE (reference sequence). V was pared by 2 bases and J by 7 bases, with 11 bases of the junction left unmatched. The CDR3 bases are TGTGCCAGCAGCTTCCGGACAGGGGGCCAACCCATGGAGCAGTACTTC. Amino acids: CASSFRTGGQPMEQYF.

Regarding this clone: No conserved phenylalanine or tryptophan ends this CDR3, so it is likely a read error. CDR3 residues: CASSLSQGPYTL. CDR3 sequence (DNA): TGTGCCAGCAGCTTGTCTCAGGGGCCGTACACCCTC. The genes are TRBV11-2 and TRBJ1-2, with a weak D call TRBD1 (6 bases). V was cut by 3 bases and J by 11 bases, with 13 bases left in between. Germline loops: CDR1 SGHAT, CDR2 FQNNGV. The CDR3 is made up of 12 amino acids.

The CDR3 reads CASSPRAPYGYTF. The DNA of the CDR3 is TGTGCCAGTAGTCCCAGGGCCCCCTATGGCTACACCTTC. V and J are TRBV19 and TRBJ1-2; a weak D match, TRBD1 (5 bases). This CDR3 spans 13 amino acids. The germline V gene encodes CDR1 LNHDA and CDR2 SQIVND (reference sequence). Trimming left V 5 bases short and J 4 bases short, with 11 bases between.

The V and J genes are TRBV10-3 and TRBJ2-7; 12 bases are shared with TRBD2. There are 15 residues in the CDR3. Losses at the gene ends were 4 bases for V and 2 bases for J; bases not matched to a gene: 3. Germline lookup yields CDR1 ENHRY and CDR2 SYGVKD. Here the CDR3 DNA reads TGTGCCATCAGTGGGGGGACTAGCGGGCCCTACGAGCAGTACTTC. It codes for CAISGGTSGPYEQYF.

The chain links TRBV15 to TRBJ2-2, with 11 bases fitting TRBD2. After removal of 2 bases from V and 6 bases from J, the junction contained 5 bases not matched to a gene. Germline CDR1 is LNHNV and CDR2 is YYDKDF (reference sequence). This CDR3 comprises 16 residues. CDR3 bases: TGTGCCACCAGCAGATCTAGCGGGGGGATAGCCGGGGAGCTGTTTTTT. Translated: CATSRSSGGIAGELFF.

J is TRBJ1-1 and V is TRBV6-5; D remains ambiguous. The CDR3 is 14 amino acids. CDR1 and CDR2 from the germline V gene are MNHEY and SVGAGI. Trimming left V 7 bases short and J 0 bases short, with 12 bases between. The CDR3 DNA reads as TGTGCCAGCATCCCGACTCGAATGAACACTGAAGCTTTCTTT. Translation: CASIPTRMNTEAFF.

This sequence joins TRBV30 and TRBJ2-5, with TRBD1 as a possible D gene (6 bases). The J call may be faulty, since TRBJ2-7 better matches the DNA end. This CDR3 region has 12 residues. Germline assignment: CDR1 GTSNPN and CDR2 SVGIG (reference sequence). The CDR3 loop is CAWSPRDNEQYF. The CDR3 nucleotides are TGTGCCTGGTCGCCCAGGGACAACGAGCAGTACTTC.

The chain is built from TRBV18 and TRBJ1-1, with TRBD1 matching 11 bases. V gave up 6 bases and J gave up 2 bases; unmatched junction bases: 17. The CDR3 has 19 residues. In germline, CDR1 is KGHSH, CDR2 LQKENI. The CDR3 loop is CASSLDPGQGVPHNTEAFF. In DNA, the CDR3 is TGTGCCAGCTCCCTTGACCCGGGACAGGGGGTCCCACACAACACTGAAGCTTTCTTT.

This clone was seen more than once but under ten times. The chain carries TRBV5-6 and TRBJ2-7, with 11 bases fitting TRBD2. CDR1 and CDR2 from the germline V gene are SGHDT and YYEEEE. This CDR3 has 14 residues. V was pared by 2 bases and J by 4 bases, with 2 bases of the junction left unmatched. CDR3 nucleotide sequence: TGTGCCAGCAGCTTTAGCGGGGGGGGTTACGAGCAGTACTTC. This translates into CASSFSGGGYEQYF.

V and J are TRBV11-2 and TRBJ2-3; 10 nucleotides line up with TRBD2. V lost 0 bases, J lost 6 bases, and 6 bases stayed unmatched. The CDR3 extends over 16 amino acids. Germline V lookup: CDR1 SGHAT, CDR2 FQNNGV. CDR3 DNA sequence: TGTGCCAGCAGCTTAGAACTAGCGGGGAGGTTGGATACGCAGTATTTT. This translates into CASSLELAGRLDTQYF.

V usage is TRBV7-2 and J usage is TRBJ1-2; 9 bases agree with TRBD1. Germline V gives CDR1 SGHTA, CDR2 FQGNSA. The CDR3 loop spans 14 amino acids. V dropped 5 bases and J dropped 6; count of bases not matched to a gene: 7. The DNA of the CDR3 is TGTGCCAGCAGCCCCGGACAGGGGTTGCATGGCTACACCTTC. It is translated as CASSPGQGLHGYTF.

This CDR3 is CAWSVRTVNTGELFF. DNA of the CDR3: TGTGCCTGGAGTGTAAGGACAGTGAACACCGGGGAGCTGTTTTTT. V and J are TRBV30 and TRBJ2-2; TRBD1 might be the D (6 bases). Germline V gene lookup returns CDR1 GTSNPN and CDR2 SVGIG (reference sequence). The CDR3 is 15 amino acids. V lost 0 bases and J lost 1, with 9 bases in between.

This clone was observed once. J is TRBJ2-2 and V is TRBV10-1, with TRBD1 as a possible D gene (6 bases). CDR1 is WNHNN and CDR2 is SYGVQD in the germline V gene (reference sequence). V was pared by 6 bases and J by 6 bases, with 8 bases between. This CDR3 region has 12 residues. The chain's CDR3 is CASRAGAGELFF. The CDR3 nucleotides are TGCGCCAGCAGGGCAGGGGCCGGGGAGCTGTTTTTT.

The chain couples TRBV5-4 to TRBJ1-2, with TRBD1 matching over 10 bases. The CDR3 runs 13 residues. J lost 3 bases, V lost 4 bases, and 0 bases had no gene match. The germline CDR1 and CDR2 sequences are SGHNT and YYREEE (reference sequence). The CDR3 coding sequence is TGTGCCAGCAGCGGGACAGGGGACTATGGCTACACCTTC. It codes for CASSGTGDYGYTF.

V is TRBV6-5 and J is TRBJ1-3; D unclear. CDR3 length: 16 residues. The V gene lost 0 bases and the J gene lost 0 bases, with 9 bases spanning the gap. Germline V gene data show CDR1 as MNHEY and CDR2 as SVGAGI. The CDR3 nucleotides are TGTGCCAGCAGTTACTCGAGGCAGTCCTCTGGAAACACCATATATTTT. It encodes CASSYSRQSSGNTIYF.

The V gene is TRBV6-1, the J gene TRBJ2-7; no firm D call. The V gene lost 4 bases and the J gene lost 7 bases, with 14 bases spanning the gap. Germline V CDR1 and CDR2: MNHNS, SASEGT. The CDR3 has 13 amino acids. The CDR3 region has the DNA TGTGCCAGCAGTGTACGGGTCGACGGGGAGCAGTACTTC. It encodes CASSVRVDGEQYF.

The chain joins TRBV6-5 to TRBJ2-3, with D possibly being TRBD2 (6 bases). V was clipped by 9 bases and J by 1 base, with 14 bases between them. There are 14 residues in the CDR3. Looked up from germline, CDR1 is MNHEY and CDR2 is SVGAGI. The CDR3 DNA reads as TGTGCCAGTACGGAGACGGGGGGCACAGATACGCAGTATTTT. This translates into CASTETGGTDTQYF.